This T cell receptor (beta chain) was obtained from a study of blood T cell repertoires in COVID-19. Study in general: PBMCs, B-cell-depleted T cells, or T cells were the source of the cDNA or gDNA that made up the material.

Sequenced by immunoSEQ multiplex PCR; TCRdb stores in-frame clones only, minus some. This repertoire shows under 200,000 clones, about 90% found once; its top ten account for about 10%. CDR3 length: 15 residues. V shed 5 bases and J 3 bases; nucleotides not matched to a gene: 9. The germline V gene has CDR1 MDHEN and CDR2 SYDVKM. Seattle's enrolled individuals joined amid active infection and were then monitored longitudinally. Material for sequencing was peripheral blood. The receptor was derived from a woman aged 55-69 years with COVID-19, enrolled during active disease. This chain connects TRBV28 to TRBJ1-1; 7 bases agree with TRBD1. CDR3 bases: TGTGCCAGCAGTCGACAGGGAGGACCCTACACTGAAGCTTTCTTT. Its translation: CASSRQGGPYTEAFF.